Sequencing of this TCR beta chain was carried out in a study of control samples from healthy donors and cancer patients. Profiled with immunoSEQ multiplex PCR; TCRdb holds only in-frame clones, not every one. Of 150,000 to 200,000 clones listed, about nine tenths are singletons. In germline, CDR1 is MDHEN, CDR2 SYDVKM. The CDR3 loop spans 14 amino acids. V lost 3 bases, J lost 6 bases, and 4 bases stayed unmatched. The specimen was blood. V and J are TRBV28 and TRBJ2-4, with TRBD1 identical over 8 bases. The sequence derives from a woman between 25 and 40 years old in good health. For the CDR3, the DNA is TGTGCCAGCAGTTTTAACAGGGGGAGAAACATTCAGTACTTC. It encodes CASSFNRGRNIQYF.